This T cell receptor (beta chain) was obtained from a study of blood T cell repertoires in COVID-19. About the study: T cells, B-cell-depleted T cells, or PBMCs supplied cDNA or gDNA.

Profiling relied on immunoSEQ multiplex PCR, and the TCRdb table lists in-frame clones only, not all of them. The sample holds 90,000 to 130,000 clones, around 83% seen once. In its sample, this clone was seen once. The source material was peripheral blood. This receptor was obtained from a woman in her 70s with acute or convalescent COVID-19.

The CDR3 region is CASSVGQPYQPQHF. The CDR3 DNA reads as TGTGCCAGTAGTGTCGGACAGCCCTATCAGCCCCAGCATTTT. The chain is built from TRBV19 and TRBJ1-5, with D perhaps matching TRBD1 (6 bases). CDR3 length: 14 amino acids. The V end lost 5 bases, the J end lost 5 bases, and 13 bases lay between the germline ends. Germline lookup yields CDR1 LNHDA and CDR2 SQIVND (reference sequence).